These 3 T cell receptor beta chains were all obtained from the same sample, sequenced in a study of T cell repertoires in cytomegalovirus infection. MiXCR, run by TCRdb on the reads, gives a single entry per CDR3 protein. The repertoire consists of some 900,000 distinct CDR3 sequences, with about 33% occurring once and the leading ten covering 9.5% to 15%. These receptors' targets are unknown. Sequencing used cultured CD8+ T cells from PBMCs, obtained from culture after CMV antigen stimulation. The source is a human donor in good health (CMV status not recorded). Some clones in this sample may be carry-over from other donors' samples.

There are many counts of this clonotype. The rearrangement joins TRBV7-2 to TRBJ2-7; 7 bases agree with TRBD1. Losses at the gene ends were 5 bases for V and 1 base for J; bases not matched to a gene: 8. Germline-derived CDR1 and CDR2 are SGHTA and FQGNSA. This CDR3 is 15 amino acids long. The DNA of the CDR3 is TGTGCCAGCAGCCTTACAGGGGAATCGTCCTACGAGCAGTACGTC. Translating gives CASSLTGESSYEQYV.

This clonotype was recorded at least ten times. The DNA for the CDR3 is TGTGCCAGCAGCTCGATCGGGACAGCCTTTCCTAACTATGGCTACACCTTC. Translated, it gives CASSSIGTAFPNYGYTF. V gene TRBV7-8 combines with J gene TRBJ1-2, with TRBD1 identical over 7 bases. CDR3 length: 17 residues. Trimming cost V 4 bases and J 0 bases; bases outside gene matches: 11. Germline values: CDR1 SGHVS, CDR2 FQNEAQ. Filled out from reference TRBV7-8 and TRBJ1-2, the complete variable domain reads GAGVSQSPRYKVAKRGQDVALRCDPISGHVSLFWYQQALGQGPEFLTYFQNEAQLDKSGLPSDRFFAERPEGSVSTLKIQRTQQEDSAVYLCASSSIGTAFPNYGYTFGSGTRLTVV.

CDR3 sequence reads: CSTELGTEAFF. CDR3 bases: TGCAGCACCGAATTAGGCACTGAAGCTTTCTTT. The chain has TRBV29-1 and TRBJ1-1, with D unclear. V was trimmed by 8 bases and J by 4 bases, leaving 11 bases between them. Per the germline V gene, CDR1 is SQVTM and CDR2 is ANQGSEA. The CDR3 has 11 amino acids.